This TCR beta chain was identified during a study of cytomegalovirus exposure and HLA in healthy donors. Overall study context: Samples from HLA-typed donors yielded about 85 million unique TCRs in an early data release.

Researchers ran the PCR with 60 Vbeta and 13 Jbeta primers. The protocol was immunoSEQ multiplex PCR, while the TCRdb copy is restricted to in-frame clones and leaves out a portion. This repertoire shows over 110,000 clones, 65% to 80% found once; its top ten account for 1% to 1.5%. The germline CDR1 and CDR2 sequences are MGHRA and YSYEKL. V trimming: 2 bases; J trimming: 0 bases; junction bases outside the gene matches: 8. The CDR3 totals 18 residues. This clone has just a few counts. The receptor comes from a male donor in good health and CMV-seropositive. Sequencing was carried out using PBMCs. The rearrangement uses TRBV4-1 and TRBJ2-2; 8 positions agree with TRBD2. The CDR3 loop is CASSQSPAGGTNTGELFF. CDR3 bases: TGCGCCAGCAGCCAAAGTCCGGCGGGGGGCACGAACACCGGGGAGCTGTTTTTT.